The T cell receptor beta chain described here comes from a study of blood T cell repertoires in COVID-19. Study members were between about 18 and 100 years old and lived in around 24 US regions. The CDR3 extends over 14 amino acids. Germline lookup yields CDR1 MDHEN and CDR2 SYDVKM. J was trimmed by 5 bases and V by 6 bases; bases with no gene match: 4. How the authors handled the data: Reference gene primer amplification in the assay estimated nucleated cell counts. Some clones are missing from TCRdb's copy, which holds only in-frame ones; the method was immunoSEQ multiplex PCR. V and J calls and clone size are those listed in that table; D and trimming were worked out from the DNA. The table has approximately 210,000 clones, around 88% seen once.

The sequence was obtained from a woman aged 45-65 years with acute COVID-19. The chain joins TRBV28 to TRBJ1-3, with 10 bases fitting TRBD1. Sequencing input: PBMCs or T cells enriched from blood (not recorded which). The CDR3 loop reads CASRPGQGRNTIYF. The CDR3 nucleotides read TGTGCCAGCAGGCCGGGACAGGGGAGAAACACCATATATTTT.